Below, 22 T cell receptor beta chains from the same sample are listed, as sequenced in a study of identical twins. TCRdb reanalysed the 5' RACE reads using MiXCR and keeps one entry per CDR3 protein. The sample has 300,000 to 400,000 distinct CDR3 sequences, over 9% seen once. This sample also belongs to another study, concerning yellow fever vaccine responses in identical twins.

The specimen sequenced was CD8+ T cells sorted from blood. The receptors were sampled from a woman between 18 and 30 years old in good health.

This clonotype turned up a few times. The chain's CDR3 is CASSLGGGIVTGELFF. The CDR3 region has the DNA TGTGCCAGCAGTTTAGGAGGGGGCATAGTAACCGGGGAGCTGTTTTTT. This chain joins TRBV27 and TRBJ2-2, with D maybe TRBD1 (7 bases). The CDR3 runs to 16 residues. Trimming shortened V by 2 bases and J by 5 bases, and 15 bases separated the two germline ends. Per the germline V gene, CDR1 is MNHEY and CDR2 is SMNVEV (reference sequence).

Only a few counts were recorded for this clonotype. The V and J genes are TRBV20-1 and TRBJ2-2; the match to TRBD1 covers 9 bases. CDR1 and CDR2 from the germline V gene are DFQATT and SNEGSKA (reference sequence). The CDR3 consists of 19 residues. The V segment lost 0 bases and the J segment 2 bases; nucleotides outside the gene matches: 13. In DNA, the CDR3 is TGCAGTGCTAGAGATTCAGTCGGGACAGGGAGCTTTAACACCGGGGAGCTGTTTTTT. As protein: CSARDSVGTGSFNTGELFF.

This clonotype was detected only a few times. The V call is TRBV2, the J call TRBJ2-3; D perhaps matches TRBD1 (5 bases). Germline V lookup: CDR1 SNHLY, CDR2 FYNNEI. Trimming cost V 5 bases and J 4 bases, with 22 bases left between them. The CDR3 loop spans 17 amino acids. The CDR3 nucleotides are TGTGCCAGCAGTCCCATCTCTCAGGGATGGAGTTCAGATACGCAGTATTTT. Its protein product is CASSPISQGWSSDTQYF.

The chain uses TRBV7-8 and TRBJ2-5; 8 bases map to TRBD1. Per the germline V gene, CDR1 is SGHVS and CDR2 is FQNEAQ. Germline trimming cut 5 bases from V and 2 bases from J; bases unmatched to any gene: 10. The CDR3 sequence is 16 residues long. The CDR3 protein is CASSGQPTGAQETQYF. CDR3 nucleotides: TGTGCCAGCAGCGGACAGCCGACAGGGGCGCAAGAGACCCAGTACTTC.

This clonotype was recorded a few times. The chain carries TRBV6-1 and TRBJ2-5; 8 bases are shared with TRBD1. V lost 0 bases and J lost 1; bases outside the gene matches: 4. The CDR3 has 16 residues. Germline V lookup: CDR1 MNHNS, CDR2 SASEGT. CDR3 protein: CASSEADRVVQETQYF. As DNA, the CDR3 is TGTGCCAGCAGTGAAGCGGACAGGGTAGTCCAAGAGACCCAGTACTTC.

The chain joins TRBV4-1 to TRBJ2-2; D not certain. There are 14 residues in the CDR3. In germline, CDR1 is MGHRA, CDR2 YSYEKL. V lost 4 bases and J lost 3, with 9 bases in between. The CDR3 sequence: CASSPKIYTGELFF. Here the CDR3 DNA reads TGCGCCAGCAGCCCTAAAATTTACACCGGGGAGCTGTTTTTT.

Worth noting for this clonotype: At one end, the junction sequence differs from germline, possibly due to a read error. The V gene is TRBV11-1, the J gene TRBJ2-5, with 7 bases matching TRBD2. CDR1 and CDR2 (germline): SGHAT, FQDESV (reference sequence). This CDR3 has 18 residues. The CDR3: CASSPGLERLGIQGTQYF. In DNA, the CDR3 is TGTGCCAGCAGCCCCGGACTAGAACGCCTGGGGATACAAGGGACCCAGTACTTC.

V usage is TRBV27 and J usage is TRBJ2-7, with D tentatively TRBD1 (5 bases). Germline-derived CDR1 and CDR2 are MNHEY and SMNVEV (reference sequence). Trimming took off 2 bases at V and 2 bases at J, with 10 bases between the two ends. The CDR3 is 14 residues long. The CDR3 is CASSLGARTYEQYF. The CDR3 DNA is TGTGCCAGCAGTTTAGGGGCAAGGACCTACGAGCAGTACTTC.

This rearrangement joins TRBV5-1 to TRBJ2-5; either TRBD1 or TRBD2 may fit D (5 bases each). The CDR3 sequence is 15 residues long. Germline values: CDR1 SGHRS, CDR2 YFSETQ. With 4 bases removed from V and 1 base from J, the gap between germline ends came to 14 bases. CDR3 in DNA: TGCGCCAGCAGCCCCCGGGGCGGCGCCCAAGAGACCCAGTACTTC. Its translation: CASSPRGGAQETQYF.

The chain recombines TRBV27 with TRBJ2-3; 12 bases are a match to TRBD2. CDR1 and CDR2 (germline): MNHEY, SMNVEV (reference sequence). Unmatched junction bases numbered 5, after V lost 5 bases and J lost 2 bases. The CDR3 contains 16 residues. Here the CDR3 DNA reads TGTGCCAGCAGTCCTCTAGCGGGGGGGACCACAGATACGCAGTATTTT. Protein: CASSPLAGGTTDTQYF.

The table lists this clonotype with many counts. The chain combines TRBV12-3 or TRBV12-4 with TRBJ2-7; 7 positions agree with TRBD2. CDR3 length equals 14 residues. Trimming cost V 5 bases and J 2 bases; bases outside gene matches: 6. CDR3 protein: CASSHRDYPYEQYF. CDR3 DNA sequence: TGTGCCAGCAGTCACCGGGACTACCCCTACGAGCAGTACTTC.

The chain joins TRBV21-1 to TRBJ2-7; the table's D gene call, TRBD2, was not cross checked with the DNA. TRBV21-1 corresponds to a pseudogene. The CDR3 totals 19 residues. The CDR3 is CASSKATGPKSVFDYEQYV. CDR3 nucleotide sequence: TGTGCCAGCAGCAAAGCGACAGGGCCCAAGTCCGTCTTTGACTACGAGCAGTACGTC.

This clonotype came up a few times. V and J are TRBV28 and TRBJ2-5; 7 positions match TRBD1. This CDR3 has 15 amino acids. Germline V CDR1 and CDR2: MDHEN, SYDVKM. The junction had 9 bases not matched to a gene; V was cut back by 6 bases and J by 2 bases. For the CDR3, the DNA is TGTGCCAGCAGCTTGATAAGGGGGCATCAAGAGACCCAGTACTTC. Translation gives CASSLIRGHQETQYF.

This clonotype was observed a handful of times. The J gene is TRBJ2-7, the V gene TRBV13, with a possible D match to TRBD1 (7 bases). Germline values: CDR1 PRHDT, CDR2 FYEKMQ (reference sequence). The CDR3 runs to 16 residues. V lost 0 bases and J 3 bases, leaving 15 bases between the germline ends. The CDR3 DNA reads TGTGCCAGCAGCTTAGGCAGGGGGGACATCCTCTACGAGCAGTACTTC. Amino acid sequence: CASSLGRGDILYEQYF.

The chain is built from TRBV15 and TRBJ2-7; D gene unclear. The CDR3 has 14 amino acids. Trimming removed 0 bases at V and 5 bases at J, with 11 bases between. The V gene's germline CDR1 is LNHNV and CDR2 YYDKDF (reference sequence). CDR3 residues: CATSRDRAGHEQYV. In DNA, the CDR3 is TGTGCCACCAGCAGAGATAGGGCAGGCCACGAGCAGTACGTC.

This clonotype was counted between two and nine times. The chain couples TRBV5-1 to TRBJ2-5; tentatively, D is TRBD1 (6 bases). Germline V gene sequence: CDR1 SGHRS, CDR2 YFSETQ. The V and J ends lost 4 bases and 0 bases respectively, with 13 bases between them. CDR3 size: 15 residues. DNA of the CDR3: TGCGCCAGCAGCCCGACGGACAGATACCAAGAGACCCAGTACTTC. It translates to CASSPTDRYQETQYF.

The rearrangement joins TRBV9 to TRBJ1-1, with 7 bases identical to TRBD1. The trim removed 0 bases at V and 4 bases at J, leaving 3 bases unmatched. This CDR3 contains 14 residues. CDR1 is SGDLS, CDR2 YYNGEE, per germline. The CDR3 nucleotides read TGTGCCAGCAGCGTAGGACAGGGATCCACTGAAGCTTTCTTT. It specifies CASSVGQGSTEAFF.

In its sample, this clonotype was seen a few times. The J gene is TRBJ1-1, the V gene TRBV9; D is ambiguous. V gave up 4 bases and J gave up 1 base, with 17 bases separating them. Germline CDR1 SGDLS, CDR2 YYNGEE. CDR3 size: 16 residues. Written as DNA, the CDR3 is TGTGCCAGCAGCCCAAGAGCTAACGAGGCGAACACTGAAGCTTTCTTT. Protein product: CASSPRANEANTEAFF.

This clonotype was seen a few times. The CDR3 region has the DNA TGTGCCACCGCCTCTAGCGGGAGTAGGTCGGTGAATGAGCAGTTCTTC. Its protein is CATASSGSRSVNEQFF. The genes are TRBV24-1 and TRBJ2-1, with 10 bases that match TRBD2. Germline V gene lookup returns CDR1 KGHDR and CDR2 SFDVKD. J lost 7 bases, V lost 9 bases, and 14 bases had no gene match. This CDR3 is built from 16 residues.

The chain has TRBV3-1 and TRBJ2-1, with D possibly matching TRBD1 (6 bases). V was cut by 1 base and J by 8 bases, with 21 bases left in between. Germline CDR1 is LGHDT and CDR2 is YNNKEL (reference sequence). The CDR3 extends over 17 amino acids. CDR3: CASSQGGRNYQEYEQFF. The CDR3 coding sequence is TGTGCCAGCAGCCAAGGGGGGCGAAACTATCAGGAATATGAGCAGTTCTTC.

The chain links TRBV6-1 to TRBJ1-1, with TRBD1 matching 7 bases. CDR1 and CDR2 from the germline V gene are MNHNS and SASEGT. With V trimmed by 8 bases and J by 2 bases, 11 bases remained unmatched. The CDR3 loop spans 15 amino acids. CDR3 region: CASELRGTANTEAFF. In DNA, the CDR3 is TGTGCCAGCGAGCTCCGTGGGACAGCTAACACTGAAGCTTTCTTT.

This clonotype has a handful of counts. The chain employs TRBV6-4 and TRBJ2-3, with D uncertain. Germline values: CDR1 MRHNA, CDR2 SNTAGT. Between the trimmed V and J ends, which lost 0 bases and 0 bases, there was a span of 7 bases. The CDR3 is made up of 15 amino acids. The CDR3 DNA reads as TGTGCCAGCAGTGACTCTTCCACGAGCACAGATACGCAGTATTTT. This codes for CASSDSSTSTDTQYF.